The entry that follows covers one T cell receptor beta chain sequence. The data were obtained in a study of blood T cell repertoires in COVID-19. Study summary: Specimens from acute and convalescent COVID-19 originated in the United States, Italy and Spain. T cells, B-cell-depleted T cells, or PBMCs supplied cDNA or gDNA.

Original analysis: Amplified reference gene primers provided the basis for estimating nucleated cell counts. The repertoire was sequenced with immunoSEQ multiplex PCR; TCRdb's copy has only in-frame clones and lacks some. The D gene and trimming were derived from the DNA, and the V and J assignments and clone size from that table. The sample includes roughly 110,000 clones, approximately 88% of them seen just once. The clonotype originates from a human donor in a cohort sampled during active COVID-19. Sequences were obtained from peripheral blood.

The CDR3 protein is CASSLGPGGETQYF. The CDR3 bases are TGCGCCAGCAGCTTGGGTCCGGGAGGTGAGACCCAGTACTTC. V is TRBV5-1 and J is TRBJ2-5; 7 bases align to TRBD2. CDR1 and CDR2 from the germline V gene are SGHRS and YFSETQ. V trimming: 0 bases; J trimming: 5 bases; junction bases outside the gene matches: 4. The CDR3 extends over 14 amino acids.